This record looks at one T cell receptor beta chain sequence and its context. Its cognate antigen has yet to be identified. No per-base quality is available; no much larger clone lies one base away. The sample belongs to a study of blood T cell repertoires in COVID-19 (dated by TCRdb to about 2020). In the study overall: The collaborator samples originated in the United States, Italy and Spain and spanned the acute and convalescent phases of COVID-19. Deeply sampled blood TCRbeta repertoires from subjects exposed to, actively infected with, or recovered from COVID-19 were included in the dataset. The prospective study material was composed of cDNA or gDNA derived from T cells, B-cell-depleted T cells, or PBMCs. The repertoires were released in a freely available public database intended as a resource for research on the immune response to SARS-CoV-2. A de-identified subject ID, COVID-19 status, age in years and sex were almost always included in the sample metadata. Where HLA class I and class II types were available, the types were taken from metadata supplied by the sample provider, not from assay-based typing. The samples were drawn from two sources: the first 160 participants of the ongoing ImmuneRACE study, and 1,200 or so subjects contributed by 6 global collaborators. The paper as a whole reports these results and caveats: The quantity of clinical and demographic metadata differed by source and by participant and was supplied without curation.

In the prospective study, participants were about 18 to 100 years old, resided in around 25 geographic areas of the United States, and were enrolled through a virtual design. In the prospective study, cohorts were assigned on the basis of participant-reported clinical history obtained from a screening survey and a study questionnaire. Recovered participants in ImmuneRACE Cohort 3 were defined by two consecutive negative NP/OP PCR tests, clearance by a healthcare professional, or resolution of symptoms. Each participant in the prospective study had whole blood, serum and a nasopharyngeal or oropharyngeal swab collected by mobile phlebotomists. Additional blood draws and questionnaires over an approximately two-month period could optionally be provided by prospective study participants. Before DNA extraction, blood samples from the prospective study were shipped at room temperature or frozen. V is pruned by 2 bases and J by 4 bases, leaving 16 bases of the junction without a gene match. Counted from cysteine to phenylalanine, this CDR3 has 18 amino acids. Only CDR3 DNA remains: 54 bases, in frame from the first base. Looking up the germline V gene yields CDR1 SGHRS and CDR2 YFSETQ.

TCRbeta CDR3 regions were amplified from genomic DNA by means of the immunoSEQ Assay, a bias-controlled multiplex PCR. The authors' analysis ran thus. Within the assay, amplification of reference gene primers was used to estimate how many nucleated cells each sample contained. Sequence reads were collapsed and filtered to measure the absolute abundance of every unique TCRbeta CDR3 rearrangement. For each sample, productive Simpson clonality was calculated by taking the square root of Simpson's diversity index across productive rearrangements. As stored in TCRdb, this immuneACCESS dataset retains in-frame rearrangements with V and J assigned. A fraction of the clones does not appear; measured against another copy, unresolved V genes explain less than half of the discrepancy, and the remainder lacks a known reason. The V and J calls and clone size were taken over from that table, and D and trimming were inferred from the DNA. The sample table holds some 100,000 clones, of which 80% to 90% were seen once. The top ten clonotypes cover under 3.5% of the sample.

The source of this sequence is a woman between 50 and 59 years old who had recovered from COVID-19. The chain is made from TRBV5-1 and TRBJ2-7; 9 central bases correspond to TRBD2. The material sequenced was PBMCs or T cells enriched from blood (not recorded which). The CDR3 reads CASSFTTPRAGGPYEQYF. The nucleotide sequence reads as follows: TGCGCCAGCAGCTTTACTACCCCCCGGGCGGGAGGGCCTTACGAGCAGTACTTC.